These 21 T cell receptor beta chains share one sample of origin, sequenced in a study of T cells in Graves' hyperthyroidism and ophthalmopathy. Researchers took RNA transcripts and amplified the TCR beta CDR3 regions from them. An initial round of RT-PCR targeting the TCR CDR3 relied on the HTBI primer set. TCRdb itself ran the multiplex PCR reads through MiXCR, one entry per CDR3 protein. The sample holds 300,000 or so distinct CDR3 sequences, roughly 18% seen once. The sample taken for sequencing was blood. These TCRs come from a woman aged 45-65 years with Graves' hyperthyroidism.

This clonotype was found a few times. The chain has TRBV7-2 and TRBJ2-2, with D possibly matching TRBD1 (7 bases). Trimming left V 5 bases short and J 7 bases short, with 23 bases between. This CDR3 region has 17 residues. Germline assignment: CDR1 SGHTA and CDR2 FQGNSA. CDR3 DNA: TGTGCCAGCAGCCCCAAGAGGGACAGTTGGGGGGACGGGGAGCTGTTTTTT. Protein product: CASSPKRDSWGDGELFF.

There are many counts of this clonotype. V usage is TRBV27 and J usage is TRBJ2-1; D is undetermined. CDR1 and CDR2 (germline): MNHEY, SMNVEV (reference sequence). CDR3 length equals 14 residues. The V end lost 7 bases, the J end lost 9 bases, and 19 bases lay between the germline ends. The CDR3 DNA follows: TGTGCCAGCATAGACTGGGGTGGATGGGGTGAGCAGTTCTTC. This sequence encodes CASIDWGGWGEQFF.

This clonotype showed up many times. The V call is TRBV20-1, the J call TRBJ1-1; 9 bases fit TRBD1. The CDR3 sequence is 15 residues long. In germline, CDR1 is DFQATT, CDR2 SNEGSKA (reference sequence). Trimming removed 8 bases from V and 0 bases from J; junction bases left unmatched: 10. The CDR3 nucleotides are TGCAGTACGGGGGATGACAGGGGGATGAACACTGAAGCTTTCTTT. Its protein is CSTGDDRGMNTEAFF.

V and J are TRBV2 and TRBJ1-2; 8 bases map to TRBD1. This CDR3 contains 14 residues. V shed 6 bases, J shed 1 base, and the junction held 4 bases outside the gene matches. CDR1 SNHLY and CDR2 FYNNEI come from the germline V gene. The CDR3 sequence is CASRKGQGNYGYTF. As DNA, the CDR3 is TGTGCCAGCAGGAAAGGACAGGGTAACTATGGCTACACCTTC.

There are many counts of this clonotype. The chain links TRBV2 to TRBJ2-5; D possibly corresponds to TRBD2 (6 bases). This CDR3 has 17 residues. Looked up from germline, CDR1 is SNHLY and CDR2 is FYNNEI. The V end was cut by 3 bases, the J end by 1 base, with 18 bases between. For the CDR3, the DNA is TGTGCCAGCAGTGACCTCGGGGCGCCCGGGGGCCAAGAGACCCAGTACTTC. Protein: CASSDLGAPGGQETQYF.

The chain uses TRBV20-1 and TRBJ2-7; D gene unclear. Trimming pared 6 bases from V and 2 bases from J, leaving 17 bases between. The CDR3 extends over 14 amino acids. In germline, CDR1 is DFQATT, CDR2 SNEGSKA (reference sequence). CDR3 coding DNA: TGCAGTGCCACCCCCCGGACCCTCCCCTACGAGCAGTACTTC. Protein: CSATPRTLPYEQYF.

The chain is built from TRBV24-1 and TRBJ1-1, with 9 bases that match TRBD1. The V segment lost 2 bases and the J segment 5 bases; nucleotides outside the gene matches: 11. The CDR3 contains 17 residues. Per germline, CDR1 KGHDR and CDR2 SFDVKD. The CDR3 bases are TGTGCCACCAGTGATTCCGGGACAGGGTATGGAAGGACTGAAGCTTTCTTT. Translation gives CATSDSGTGYGRTEAFF.

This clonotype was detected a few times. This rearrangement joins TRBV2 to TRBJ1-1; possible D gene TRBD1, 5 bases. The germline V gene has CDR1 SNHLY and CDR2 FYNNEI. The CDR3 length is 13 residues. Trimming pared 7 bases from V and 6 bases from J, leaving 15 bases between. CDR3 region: CASTRRGVAEAFF. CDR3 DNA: TGTGCCAGCACCAGGAGGGGAGTTGCTGAAGCTTTCTTT.

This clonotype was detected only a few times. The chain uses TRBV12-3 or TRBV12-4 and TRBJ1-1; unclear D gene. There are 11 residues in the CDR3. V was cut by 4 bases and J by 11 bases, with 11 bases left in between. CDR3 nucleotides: TGTGCCAGCAGTTCTAATCTTCCGGCTTTCTTT. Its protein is CASSSNLPAFF.

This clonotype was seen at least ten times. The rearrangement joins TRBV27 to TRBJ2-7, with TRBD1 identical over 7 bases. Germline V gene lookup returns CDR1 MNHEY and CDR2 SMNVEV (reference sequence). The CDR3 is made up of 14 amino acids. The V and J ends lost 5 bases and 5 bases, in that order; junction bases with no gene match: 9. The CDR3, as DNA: TGTGCCAGCAGTCGGTATAGGGGGCGGAACGAGCAGTACTTC. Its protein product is CASSRYRGRNEQYF.

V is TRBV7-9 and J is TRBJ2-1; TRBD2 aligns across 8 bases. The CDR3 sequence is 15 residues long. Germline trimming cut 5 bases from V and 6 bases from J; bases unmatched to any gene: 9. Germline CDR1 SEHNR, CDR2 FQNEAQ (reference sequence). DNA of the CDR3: TGTGCCAGCAGCGGCGACGGGGGGGCCGGCAATGAGCAGTTCTTC. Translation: CASSGDGGAGNEQFF.

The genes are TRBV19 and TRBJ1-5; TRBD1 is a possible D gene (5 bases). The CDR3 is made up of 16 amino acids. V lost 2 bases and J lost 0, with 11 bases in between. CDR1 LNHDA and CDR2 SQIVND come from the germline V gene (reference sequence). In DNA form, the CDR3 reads TGTGCCAGTAGTATACGGAGGGACTATAGCAATCAGCCCCAGCATTTT. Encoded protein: CASSIRRDYSNQPQHF.

CDR3 nucleotides: TGTGCCAGTAGTTTTTCGTACCTAAACACTGAAGCTTTCTTT. It is translated as CASSFSYLNTEAFF. The chain joins TRBV19 to TRBJ1-1; D unclear. V lost 5 bases and J 2 bases, leaving 12 bases between the germline ends. The CDR3 length is 14 residues. Germline lookup yields CDR1 LNHDA and CDR2 SQIVND (reference sequence).

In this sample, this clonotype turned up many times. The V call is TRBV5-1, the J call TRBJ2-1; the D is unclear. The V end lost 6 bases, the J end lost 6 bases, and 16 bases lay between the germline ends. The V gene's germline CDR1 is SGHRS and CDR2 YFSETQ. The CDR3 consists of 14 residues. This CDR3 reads CASTSRVGPNEQFF. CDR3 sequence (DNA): TGCGCCAGCACATCTCGTGTGGGTCCCAATGAGCAGTTCTTC.

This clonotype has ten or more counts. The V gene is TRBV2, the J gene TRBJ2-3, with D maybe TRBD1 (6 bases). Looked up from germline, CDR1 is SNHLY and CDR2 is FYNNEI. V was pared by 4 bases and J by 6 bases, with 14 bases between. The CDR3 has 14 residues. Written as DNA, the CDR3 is TGTGCCAGCAGTGCGTCGAGGGGGACGGATACGCAGTATTTT. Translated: CASSASRGTDTQYF.

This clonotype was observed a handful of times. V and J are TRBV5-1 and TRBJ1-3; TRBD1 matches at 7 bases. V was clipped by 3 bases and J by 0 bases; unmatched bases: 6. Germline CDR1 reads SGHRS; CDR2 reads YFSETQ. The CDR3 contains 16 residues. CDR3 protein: CASSSGQADSGNTIYF. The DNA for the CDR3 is TGCGCCAGCAGCTCCGGACAGGCGGACTCTGGAAACACCATATATTTT.

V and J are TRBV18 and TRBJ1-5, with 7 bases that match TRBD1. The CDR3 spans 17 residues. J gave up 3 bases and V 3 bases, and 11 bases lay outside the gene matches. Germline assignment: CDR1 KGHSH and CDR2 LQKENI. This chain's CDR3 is CASSPEGAVYDNQPQHF. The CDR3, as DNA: TGTGCCAGCTCACCGGAGGGGGCTGTGTATGACAATCAGCCCCAGCATTTT. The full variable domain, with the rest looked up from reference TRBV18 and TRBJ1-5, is NAGVMQNPRHLVRRRGQEARLRCSPMKGHSHVYWYRQLPEEGLKFMVYLQKENIIDESGMPKERFSAEFPKEGPSILRIQQVVRGDSAAYFCASSPEGAVYDNQPQHFGDGTRLSIL.

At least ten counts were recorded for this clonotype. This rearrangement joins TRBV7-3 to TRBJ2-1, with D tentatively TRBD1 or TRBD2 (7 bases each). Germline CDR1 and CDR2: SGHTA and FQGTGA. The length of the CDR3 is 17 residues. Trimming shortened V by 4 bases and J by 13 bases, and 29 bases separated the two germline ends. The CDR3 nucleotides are TGTGCCAGCAGCTCTACCGAGGGGGCGGGAGCGGTGCGGGGACAGTTCTTC. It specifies CASSSTEGAGAVRGQFF.

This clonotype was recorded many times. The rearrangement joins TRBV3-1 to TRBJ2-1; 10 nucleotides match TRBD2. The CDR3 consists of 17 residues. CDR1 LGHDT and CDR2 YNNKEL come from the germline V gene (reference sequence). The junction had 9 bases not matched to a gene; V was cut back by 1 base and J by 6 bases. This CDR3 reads CASSQALRLAGVNEQFF. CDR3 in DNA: TGTGCCAGCAGCCAAGCGCTTCGGCTAGCGGGAGTCAATGAGCAGTTCTTC.

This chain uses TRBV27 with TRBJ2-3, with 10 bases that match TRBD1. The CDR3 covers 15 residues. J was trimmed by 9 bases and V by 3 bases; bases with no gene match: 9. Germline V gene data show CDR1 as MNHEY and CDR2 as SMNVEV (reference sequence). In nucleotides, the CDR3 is TGTGCCAGCAGTTTCTCGGGGGACAGGGGAGGAACGCAGTATTTT. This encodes CASSFSGDRGGTQYF.

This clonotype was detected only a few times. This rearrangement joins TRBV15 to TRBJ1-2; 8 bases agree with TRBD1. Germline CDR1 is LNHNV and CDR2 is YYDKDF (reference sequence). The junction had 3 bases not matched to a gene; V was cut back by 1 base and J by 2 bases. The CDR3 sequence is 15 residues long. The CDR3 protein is CATSRATGVNYGYTF. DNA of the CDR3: TGTGCCACCAGCAGAGCGACAGGGGTAAACTATGGCTACACCTTC.